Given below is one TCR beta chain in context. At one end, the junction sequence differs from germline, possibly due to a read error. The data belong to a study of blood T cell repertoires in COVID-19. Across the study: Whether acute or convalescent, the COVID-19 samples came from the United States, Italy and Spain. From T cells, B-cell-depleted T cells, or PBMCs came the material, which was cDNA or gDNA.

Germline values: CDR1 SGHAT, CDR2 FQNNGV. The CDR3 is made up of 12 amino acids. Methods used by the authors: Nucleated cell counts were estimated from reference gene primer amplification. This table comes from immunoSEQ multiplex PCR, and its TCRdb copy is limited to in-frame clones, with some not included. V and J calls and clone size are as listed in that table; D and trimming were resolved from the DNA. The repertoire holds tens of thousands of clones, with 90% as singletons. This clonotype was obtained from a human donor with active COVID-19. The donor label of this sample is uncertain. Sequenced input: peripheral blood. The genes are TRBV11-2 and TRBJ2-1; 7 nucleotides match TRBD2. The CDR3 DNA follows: TGTGCCAGCAGGGATTCTAGCGGCAAGACAATCTTC. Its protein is CASRDSSGKTIF.